The rows below give T cell receptor beta chains drawn from one sample of a study of T cells in Graves' hyperthyroidism and ophthalmopathy. MiXCR, run by TCRdb on the multiplex PCR reads, gives a single entry per CDR3 protein. The table has some 420,000 distinct CDR3 sequences, roughly an eighth seen once. Sequencing input: blood. The receptors originated from a woman aged 18-29 years with Graves' hyperthyroidism. Each CDR3 is given with its conserved first and last residue. Each record gives: D gene, J gene, clone size, V gene, CDR3 DNA, CDR3 protein. D genes are given only for firm matches. Some rows have no size entry. The others give once, few or many, or a class for an expanded clone.

>-|TRBJ1-5|many|TRBV28
TGTGCCAGCAGCCTTACTCAGACAGGAATCCAGCATTTT
CASSLTQTGIQHF
>TRBD2|TRBJ2-1|many|TRBV28
TGTGCCAGCAGTTTAGTTCTAGCGGGATACAATGAGCAGTTCTTC
CASSLVLAGYNEQFF
>TRBD1|TRBJ2-3|-|TRBV19
TGTGCCAGTAGTTGGTCGGGGGACAGGCGCACAGATACGCAGTATTTT
CASSWSGDRRTDTQYF
>-|TRBJ2-5|-|TRBV7-2
TGTGCCAGCAGGTCAAATAGGGGCCAAGAGACCCAGTACTTC
CASRSNRGQETQYF
>-|TRBJ1-4|many|TRBV2
TGTGCCAGCACCGGAGGGCTAAATGAAAAACTGTTTTTT
CASTGGLNEKLFF
>-|TRBJ1-5|many|TRBV2
TGTGCCAGCAGTGAACTGCCGGGAAATCAGCCCCAGCATTTT
CASSELPGNQPQHF
>TRBD2|TRBJ2-1|-|TRBV29-1
TGCGGCGCAGGCCCGGGACTAGCGGGAGGGTGGAACTCCTACAATGAGCAGTTCTTC
CGAGPGLAGGWNSYNEQFF
>-|TRBJ1-4|-|TRBV6-1
TGTGCCAGCAGTTACCCGGGACGGAACAATGAAAAACTGTTTTTT
CASSYPGRNNEKLFF
>-|TRBJ1-5|few|TRBV6-2/TRBV6-3
TGTGCCAGCAGTTACCCCACAGGGATTTTAAGCAATCAGCCCCAGCATTTT
CASSYPTGILSNQPQHF
>TRBD1|TRBJ1-2|-|TRBV28
TGTGCCACCGAAAATCCGGGACAGGGGGCCGCTGGCTACACCTTC
CATENPGQGAAGYTF
>-|TRBJ1-5|many|TRBV20-1
TGCAGTGCTAGAGAGAGCGGATCTCCCCAGCATTTT
CSARESGSPQHF
>-|TRBJ1-6|many|TRBV28
TGTGCCAGCAGTACCTCCCTAGGGAGGAATTCACCCCTCCACTTT
CASSTSLGRNSPLHF
>-|TRBJ2-7|-|TRBV6-2/TRBV6-3
TGTGCCAGCAGTCCCCTGAGGGCCGGAGGCACCTACGAGCAGTACTTC
CASSPLRAGGTYEQYF
>-|TRBJ2-4|few|TRBV7-9
TGTGCCAGCACTAGCCTCATAGCCAAAAACATTCAGTACTTC
CASTSLIAKNIQYF
>-|TRBJ2-1|many|TRBV7-8
TGTGCCAGCAGCTTAGCCGGGACTCCCACCTACAATGAGCAGTTCTTC
CASSLAGTPTYNEQFF
>-|TRBJ1-6|many|TRBV2
TGTGCCAGCAGTAGGGACGGAAGAAATTCACCCCTCCACTTT
CASSRDGRNSPLHF
>TRBD1|TRBJ2-7|many|TRBV12-3/TRBV12-4
TGTGCCAGCACCTACGGGACAGGACCCATCGAGCAGTACTTC
CASTYGTGPIEQYF
>-|TRBJ2-2|many|TRBV20-1
TGCAGTGCTAGTTCGAGCCCCGGGGAGCTGTTTTTT
CSASSSPGELFF
>-|TRBJ2-5|few|TRBV7-9
TGTGCCAGCAGCTTACCTGGGGAAGAGACCCAGTACTTC
CASSLPGEETQYF
>TRBD1|TRBJ2-1|few|TRBV5-1
TGCGCCAGCAGTCGGCCGGGGACAGCCTCCTACAATGAGCAGTTCTTC
CASSRPGTASYNEQFF
>TRBD1|TRBJ1-2|-|TRBV27
TGTGCCAGCAGTTTTGAGAGGGGGCCGGAGTCTAACTATGGCTACACCTTC
CASSFERGPESNYGYTF
>-|TRBJ2-1|few|TRBV20-1
TGCAGTGCCAGGGGGGGGGTCGGGATCGGCGATGAGCAGTTCTTC
CSARGGVGIGDEQFF
>-|TRBJ2-7|few|TRBV5-8
TGTGCCAGCAGCTTGTGGGGGGACATGAGCTACGAGCAGTACTTC
CASSLWGDMSYEQYF
>-|TRBJ2-2|many|TRBV10-2
TGCGCCAGCAGTGACATCGGGGAGCTGTTTTTT
CASSDIGELFF
>TRBD1|TRBJ1-1|many|TRBV5-1
TGCGCCAGCAGCATAATGACAGGGGGGAACACTGAAGCTTTCTTT
CASSIMTGGNTEAFF
>-|TRBJ2-7|many|TRBV7-3
TGTGCCAGCAGCCAAGAGGGGGGGCCCCCCTACGAGCAGTACTTC
CASSQEGGPPYEQYF
>TRBD2|TRBJ2-7|-|TRBV6-2/TRBV6-3
TGTGCCAGCAGTGACCTTCTAGCGGGAGGAAGCGAGCAGTACTTC
CASSDLLAGGSEQYF
>-|TRBJ2-7|many|TRBV12-5
TGTGCTAGTGGGACTCCCCCAATTTACGAGCAGTACTTC
CASGTPPIYEQYF
>-|TRBJ1-2|-|TRBV2
TGTGCCAGTAGCGGAGGGGAGGGGTATGGCTACACCTTC
CASSGGEGYGYTF
>-|TRBJ1-1|many|TRBV5-1
TGCGCCAGCAGCCGGGGGTGGCAGTTGAACACTGAAGCTTTCTTT
CASSRGWQLNTEAFF
>-|TRBJ2-1|many|TRBV5-1
TGCGCCAGCAGCTTCGACATAAGCTCCTACAATGAGCAGTTCTTC
CASSFDISSYNEQFF
>TRBD2|TRBJ2-1|few|TRBV12-3/TRBV12-4
TGTGCCAGCAGCTCCCTAGCGGGGGCCCCCAGCTCCTACAATGAGCAGTTCTTC
CASSSLAGAPSSYNEQFF
>-|TRBJ1-5|few|TRBV20-1
TGCAGTGCTAGAGACGGGGGGGTGGGCGGAAATCAGCCCCAGCATTTT
CSARDGGVGGNQPQHF
>TRBD2|TRBJ2-5|many|TRBV2
TGTGCCAGCAGTGAGACTGGGAGGGTAGAGACCCAGTACTTC
CASSETGRVETQYF
>TRBD1|TRBJ1-3|-|TRBV5-4
TGTGCCAGCAGCAAACAGGGGGCGTCAGGAAACACCATATATTTT
CASSKQGASGNTIYF
>-|TRBJ2-5|-|TRBV14
TGTGCCAGCAGCCCCTCGGGAAGGACGGAGACCCAGTACTTC
CASSPSGRTETQYF